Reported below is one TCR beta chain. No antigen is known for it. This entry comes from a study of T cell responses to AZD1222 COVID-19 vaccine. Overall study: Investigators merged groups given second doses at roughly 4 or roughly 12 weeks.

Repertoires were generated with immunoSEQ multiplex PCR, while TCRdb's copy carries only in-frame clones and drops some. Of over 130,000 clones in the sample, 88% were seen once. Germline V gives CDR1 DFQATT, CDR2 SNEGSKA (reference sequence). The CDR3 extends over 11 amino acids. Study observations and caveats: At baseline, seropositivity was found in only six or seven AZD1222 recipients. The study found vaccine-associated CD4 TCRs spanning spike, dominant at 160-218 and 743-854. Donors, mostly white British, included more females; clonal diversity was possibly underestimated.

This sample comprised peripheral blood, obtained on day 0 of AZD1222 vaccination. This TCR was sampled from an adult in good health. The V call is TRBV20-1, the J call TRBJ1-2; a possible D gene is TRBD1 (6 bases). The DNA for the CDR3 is TGCAGGCCGAGGACAGACTATGGCTACACCTTC. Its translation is CRPRTDYGYTF.